The text below deals with one T cell receptor beta chain. This clone was detected once. Its antigen is currently not known. No base quality values were provided; no much bigger clone lies one nucleotide off. Naive and memory CD4+ T cells were separated from cryopreserved PBMCs by first enriching for CD4 and then performing EasySep naive CD4+ T cell enrichment. Sorted naive or memory CD4+ T cells (about 97,000) were grown at a 1:1 ratio with T cell-depleted PBMCs and CEF peptides for 10 days. Triplicate replicate wells were generally used for each peptide culture condition. Ficoll-Paque PLUS gradient centrifugation was used to isolate PBMCs from leukapheresis product or whole blood. The PBMCs went either fresh into the expansion assay or into cryopreservation at -140 degrees C. The QIAamp Micro DNA Kit was used to extract genomic DNA from the CD4+ T cells. These data belong to a study of CD4 T cells in relation to SARS-CoV-2 and coronaviruses (dated by TCRdb to the early 2020s). Notes on the research overall: In the ViraFEST assay, PBMCs were cultured with antigen for nine to ten days, after which TCR beta CDR3s were sequenced to identify clonal expansions specific to the antigen. The full convalescent cohort of around 12 patients had a median age of around 40 years, ranging from roughly 20 to 72 years. Among the approximately 12 convalescent patients, 8 males and 4 females were included, and two of the subjects were Hispanic. At the level of individual TCR clonotypes, the study measured memory CD4+ T cell crossreactivity between SARS-CoV-2 spike protein and common cold coronavirus spike proteins. Patient-derived lymphoblastoid cell lines were used to map the HLA restriction of shared crossreactive spike epitopes. For other donors in the study, expansion assays were sequenced with a different, Illumina-based TCR-beta assay. The Adaptive Biotechnologies TCR-sequencing kit was used for samples from a few pre-COVID donors and for the naive versus memory experiments, whereas the other data were Illumina-based. What the authors observed across the whole study: Small numbers of patients and of tested TCRs were a limitation of the study. Naive versus memory sequencing indicated that memory recall responses, rather than primary responses primed during culture, are detected by the assay. Significantly weaker SARS-CoV-2-driven expansion was shown by crossreactive clones than by monoreactive clones, consistent with antigenic imprinting. Because no donor provided both pre-pandemic and post-infection samples, tracing the source of pre-existing responses was limited. In roughly 65% of donors, memory CD4+ clonotypes turned up that crossrecognized SARS-CoV-2 and at least one common cold coronavirus spike. Since the crossreactivity analysis centred on spike protein, crossreactivity against other viral proteins was not assessed.

The germline V gene gives CDR1 as MDHEN and CDR2 as SYDVKM. V and J are trimmed by 5 bases and 3 bases, and the gene matches miss 10 bases of the junction. The CDR3 sequence holds 16 residues, the cysteine and phenylalanine included. Solely the CDR3 DNA is kept, with 48 bases framed from the first base. Survey-level immunoSEQ TCR-beta sequencing was performed on DNA from CEF-cultured naive and memory CD4+ T cells. Processing in the source paper ran as follows. During preprocessing, nonproductive sequences were removed, as were CDR3s that did not start with C, did not end with F or W, or were shorter than 7 amino acids. Antigen-specific clonotypes were called with the MANAFEST web app, based on expansion relative to reference and other culture wells. A clone was considered positive if significant expansion relative to the reference culture was observed in 2 of 3 replicate wells at an FDR below 0.05. Positive clones also required significant expansion versus all other tandem wells and an odds ratio above 5. Cultured and uncultured naive and memory CD4+ repertoires were searched for previously identified spike- and CEF-reactive CDR3s. Pairwise Levenshtein distance, computed with the stringdist R package after three terminal residues were trimmed from each end, was used as the measure of CDR3 homology. TCRdb re-hosts the immuneACCESS table, in-frame sequences only. Its copies lack some clones; in the studies checked, an unresolved V gene accounts for under half of them, and the cause for the rest is not known. Clone size and V and J calls were adopted from that table, with D and trimming inferred from the DNA. The sample contains about 41,000 clones, approximately 86% of them found a single time. In total, the top ten clones hold 4.5% of the sample.

Sequencing was performed on naive CD4+ T cells from PBMCs, cultured in vitro. In light of the paper, this sample's cell subset or site label describes: naive CD4+ T cells isolated by negative enrichment. This receptor was obtained from an adult with COVID-19. The chain was built from TRBV28 and TRBJ2-7; TRBD1 aligns with 10 central bases. The CDR3 has the sequence CASSLIRDRGHYEQYF. The nucleotide sequence reads as follows: TGTGCCAGCAGTCTCATCCGGGACAGGGGACACTACGAGCAGTACTTC.